This TCR beta chain originates from a study of blood T cells in healthy people across ages (dated by TCRdb to the mid-2010s). Background on the whole study: In model experiments, roughly one uniquely barcoded TCR beta cDNA molecule per two T cells was captured by template switching. The donors were divided into four age groups: young (average approximately 17 years), middle-aged (approximately 39), aged (around 59) and long-lived (around 80). To avoid experimental bias, donors of different ages were distributed randomly across sequencing lanes. Using deep sequencing normalized with unique cDNA molecular identifiers, the study measured how TCR beta repertoire diversity changes with age. Two additional independent replicas of 1 million unique cDNA reads from the same blood draw were analyzed for two donors (one aged 18 to 29 and one aged 80 or older).

Systemically healthy Caucasian individuals from Russia, around 39 in total and aged about 6 to 95 years, were included as donors. About 10 milliliters of peripheral blood were collected from each donor into EDTA-treated Vacutainer tubes. Ficoll-Paque density-gradient centrifugation was used to isolate PBMCs, with at least 6 million obtained per sample. Trizol reagent was used to extract total RNA from PBMCs, with at least 5 micrograms per sample. For every donor, flow cytometry on a PBMC aliquot measured the percentage of naive CD45RAhigh/CD27high T cells. About this clonotype itself: No antigen is known for it. Per-nucleotide qualities are absent, and no much larger clonotype sits a single base away.

Trimming removed 1 base from V and 5 bases from J; the gene matches leave 15 bases unexplained. Per the germline V gene (reference sequence), DFQATT is the CDR1 and SNEGSKA is the CDR2. Its CDR3 holds 18 amino acids, cysteine through phenylalanine. Of the read, only the CDR3 DNA is kept; its 54 bases are in frame from base 1. The receptor library was made with 5' RACE. Instrument on record: Illumina HiSeq 2500. The second PCR ran for roughly 6 to 11 cycles and used a J-beta primer mix along with a sample-barcoded 5' primer. A template-switch 5' adaptor carrying 12 random nucleotides introduced a unique molecular identifier onto each TCR beta cDNA molecule. At least 2.5 million CDR3-containing paired-end reads were obtained from each sample. First-strand cDNA was synthesized from all RNA with the Mint cDNA synthesis kit, primed by a TRBC-specific oligonucleotide. After uracil-DNA glycosylase treatment, a first 18-cycle PCR used universal primers M1SS and BC2_uni_R on all cDNA. For the original study's pipeline: Each sample was normalized by randomly selecting 1 million high-quality reads, each carrying a distinct molecular identifier. Instead of being binned into consensus sequences, reads with shared molecular identifiers were discarded. MiTCR, with a Q25 quality threshold and the strictest error-elimination algorithm, was used for CDR3 identification, clonotype clustering and error correction. A nonparametric unseen species model with Euler transformation was used to estimate lower-bound total TCR beta diversity. In-frame beta chains were kept once TCRdb had trimmed the public reads at Q25 with fastp and called clones with MiXCR. CDR3 protein duplicates are merged, each entry listing the most common genes and DNA. These V and J calls are TCRdb output, not the study's own analysis. This sample holds nearly 800,000 distinct CDR3 sequences; around 50% were observed only once. Clones ranked in the top ten supply approximately 24% of the sample.

Results the study describes overall, beyond this receptor: Donor CMV infection status was unknown, potentially confounding age-related changes in expanded clonotypes. Compared with the aged group, more naive CD4+ T cells, fewer expanded clones and increased TCR diversity were shown by the long-lived group, suggesting age selection. The percentage of naive T cells measured by flow cytometry correlated strongly with observed TCR beta diversity. Because profiling used bulk unsorted PBMCs, naive and antigen-experienced compartments could not be compared conclusively. Total diversity estimates from one million sequenced T cells were considered lower bounds and underestimates. As age increased, observed TCR beta diversity per million T cells dropped in a roughly linear way, and a significant reduction was already evident by age roughly 40.

Sequencing input: blood. This receptor was obtained from a man aged 35-49 years in good health. This receptor chain uses TRBV20-1 and TRBJ2-3; TRBD2 fits 10 bases in the junction. The nucleotide sequence is TGCAGTGCTAGAGGAGAGGGGCAGCGGGGGGGATTGGTAGATACGCAGTATTTT. Its protein product is CSARGEGQRGGLVDTQYF.